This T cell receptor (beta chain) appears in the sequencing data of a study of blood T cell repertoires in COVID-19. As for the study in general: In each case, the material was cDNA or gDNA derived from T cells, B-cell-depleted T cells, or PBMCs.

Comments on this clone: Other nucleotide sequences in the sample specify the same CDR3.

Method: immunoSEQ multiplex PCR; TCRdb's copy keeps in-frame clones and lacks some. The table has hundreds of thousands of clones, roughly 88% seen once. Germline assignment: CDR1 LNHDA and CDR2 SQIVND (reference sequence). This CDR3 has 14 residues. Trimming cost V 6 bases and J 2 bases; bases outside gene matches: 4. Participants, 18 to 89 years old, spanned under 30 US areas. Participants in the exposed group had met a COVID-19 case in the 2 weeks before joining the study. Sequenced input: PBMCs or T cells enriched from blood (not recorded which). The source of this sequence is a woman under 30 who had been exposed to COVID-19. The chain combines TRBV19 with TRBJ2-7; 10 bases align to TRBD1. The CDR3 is CASSPGQGTYEQYF. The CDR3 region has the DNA TGTGCCAGTAGCCCGGGACAGGGGACCTACGAGCAGTACTTC. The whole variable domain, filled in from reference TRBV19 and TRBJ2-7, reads DGGITQSPKYLFRKEGQNVTLSCEQNLNHDAMYWYRQDPGQGLRLIYYSQIVNDFQKGDIAEGYSVSREKKESFPLTVTSAQKNPTAFYLCASSPGQGTYEQYFGPGTRLTVT.